This entry lists 32 T cell receptor beta chains sequenced from one sample in a study of shared clonotypes between healthy human individuals. Clones were sequenced by immunoSEQ multiplex PCR, and TCRdb holds only the in-frame ones, with some missing. The sample has fewer than 650,000 clones, 60% to 85% seen once. Sequenced input: PBMCs. The receptors come from a woman between 40 and 55 years old in good health. Some clones in this sample may be carry-over from other donors' samples.

As concerns this clone: This may arise from a read error, as a much more abundant clone is one base away. The chain uses TRBV30 and TRBJ1-2, with D tentatively TRBD1 (5 bases). Trimming took off 8 bases at V and 1 base at J, with 17 bases between the two ends. The CDR3 is 14 residues long. The germline CDR1 and CDR2 sequences are GTSNPN and SVGIG (reference sequence). CDR3 DNA sequence: TGTGCCAGCAGCTTGGGACCGGGTAACTATGGCTACACCTTC. Translation gives CASSLGPGNYGYTF. Looking up the rest from reference TRBV30 and TRBJ1-2 gives the full variable domain: SQTIHQWPATLVQPVGSPLSLECTVEGTSNPNLYWYRQAAGRGLQLLFYSVGIGQISSEVPQNLSASRPQDRQFILSSKKLLLSDSGFYLCASSLGPGNYGYTFGSGTRLTVV.

This clone was counted ten times or more. The gene calls are TRBV7-9 and TRBJ2-5; D is possibly TRBD1 (5 bases). The V gene lost 1 base and the J gene lost 1 base, with 7 bases spanning the gap. This CDR3 region has 14 residues. CDR1 SEHNR and CDR2 FQNEAQ come from the germline V gene (reference sequence). Here the CDR3 reads CASSLGTPQETQYF. The DNA of the CDR3 is TGTGCCAGCAGCTTAGGGACACCCCAAGAGACCCAGTACTTC. The full variable domain, rest sourced from reference TRBV7-9 and TRBJ2-5, is DTGVSQNPRHKITKRGQNVTFRCDPISEHNRLYWYRQTLGQGPEFLTYFQNEAQLEKSRLLSDRFSAERPKGSFSTLEIQRTEQGDSAMYLCASSLGTPQETQYFGPGTRLLVL.

The chain joins TRBV2 to TRBJ2-1; 7 bases align to TRBD2. Germline CDR1 is SNHLY and CDR2 is FYNNEI. Germline trimming cut 2 bases from V and 4 bases from J; bases unmatched to any gene: 8. This CDR3 region has 16 residues. The CDR3 reads CASSERTRGPYNEQFF. The CDR3 nucleotides read TGTGCCAGCAGTGAACGGACTAGGGGCCCATACAATGAGCAGTTCTTC.

This rearrangement joins TRBV11-3 to TRBJ2-5; tentatively, D is TRBD1 (6 bases). Per the germline V gene, CDR1 is SGHNT and CDR2 is YENEEA. This CDR3 region has 17 residues. V was trimmed by 4 bases and J by 2 bases, leaving 20 bases between them. Here the CDR3 reads CASSSSYLPGQQETQYF. CDR3 DNA: TGTGCCAGCAGCTCGAGCTACTTACCGGGACAACAAGAGACCCAGTACTTC.

This clone occurred many times. V and J are TRBV29-1 and TRBJ2-6; 8 positions agree with TRBD1. Germline CDR1 SQVTM, CDR2 ANQGSEA. CDR3 length equals 16 residues. Trimming at V came to 6 bases and at J to 2 bases, leaving 9 bases not matched to a gene. CDR3 amino acids: CSVADTGGTGANVLTF. The CDR3 region has the DNA TGCAGCGTAGCCGATACAGGGGGAACTGGGGCCAACGTCCTGACTTTC.

Details on this clone: A single base separates this from a much larger clone, so it may be a read error. The rearrangement links TRBV4-2 to TRBJ2-7; 7 bases map to TRBD1. CDR3 length: 15 amino acids. The germline CDR1 and CDR2 sequences are LGHNA and YNFKEQ. The CDR3 region is CASSQLGDRVYGQYF. CDR3 DNA: TGTGCCAGCAGCCAGTTAGGAGACAGGGTCTACGGGCAGTACTTC.

The chain recombines TRBV11-2 with TRBJ2-2; either TRBD1 or TRBD2 may supply D (5 bases each). The CDR3 contains 15 residues. Germline CDR1 is SGHAT and CDR2 is FQNNGV. V was trimmed by 5 bases and J by 1 base, leaving 11 bases between them. CDR3 coding DNA: TGTGCCAGCAGCCAGGGCGGAGGGAACACCGGGGAGCTGTTTTTT. Translated: CASSQGGGNTGELFF.

This chain joins TRBV5-1 and TRBJ2-7; D is possibly TRBD2 (5 bases). The germline V gene encodes CDR1 SGHRS and CDR2 YFSETQ. The CDR3 sequence is 14 residues long. V lost 3 bases and J lost 3, with 13 bases in between. The CDR3 DNA sequence: TGCGCCAGCAGCTCCGGCGGAGGTGTCTACGAGCAGTACTTC. This codes for CASSSGGGVYEQYF.

This clone was counted once. This chain links TRBV19 with TRBJ2-7, with 8 bases fitting TRBD2. The CDR3 is made up of 14 amino acids. Germline V lookup: CDR1 LNHDA, CDR2 SQIVND (reference sequence). With V trimmed by 3 bases and J by 6 bases, 7 bases remained unmatched. The CDR3 loop reads CASSMQAGVSEQYF. DNA for the CDR3: TGTGCCAGTAGTATGCAAGCGGGAGTTAGCGAGCAGTACTTC.

The rearrangement joins TRBV29-1 to TRBJ2-7; 11 nucleotides match TRBD2. The V gene's germline CDR1 is SQVTM and CDR2 ANQGSEA. Trimming cost V 7 bases and J 3 bases; bases outside gene matches: 5. This CDR3 has 13 residues. CDR3 sequence reads: CSGGTSGGYEQYF. The CDR3 DNA sequence: TGCAGCGGCGGGACTAGCGGCGGCTACGAGCAGTACTTC.

This chain links TRBV6-6 with TRBJ1-1; no clear D gene. V was cut by 7 bases and J by 4 bases, with 16 bases left in between. This CDR3 spans 14 amino acids. Germline CDR1 is MNHNY and CDR2 is SVGAGI (reference sequence). CDR3 nucleotide sequence: TGTGCCAGCACCCCGCAGGAGGGAGTCACTGAAGCTTTCTTT. Translation gives CASTPQEGVTEAFF.

With respect to this clone: Other DNA sequences of this sample code for an identical CDR3. This chain connects TRBV5-4 to TRBJ1-3; the D gene is possibly TRBD1 (5 bases). Germline V gene data show CDR1 as SGHNT and CDR2 as YYREEE (reference sequence). The V end lost 0 bases, the J end lost 1 base, and 5 bases lay between the germline ends. CDR3 length equals 14 residues. In nucleotides, the CDR3 is TGTGCCAGCAGCTTGGCAGGGTCTGGAAACACCATATATTTT. Its translation: CASSLAGSGNTIYF.

The rearrangement uses TRBV21-1 and TRBJ1-1; the tabulated D call, TRBD1, remains unverified against the DNA. TRBV21-1 is annotated as a pseudogene. This CDR3 has 13 amino acids. DNA for the CDR3: TGTGCCATCCCCAGGGGGCGCGGGACTGAAGCTTTCTTT. This translates into CAIPRGRGTEAFF.

The chain has TRBV7-3 and TRBJ2-1; TRBD1 matches at 9 bases. Trimming at V came to 4 bases and at J to 6 bases, leaving 16 bases not matched to a gene. CDR1 and CDR2 (germline): SGHTA, FQGTGA. The length of the CDR3 is 18 residues. As DNA, the CDR3 is TGTGCCAGCAGCTCAAATCCCCCCGGGACAGGGAGCATCAATGAGCAGTTCTTC. It specifies CASSSNPPGTGSINEQFF. The full variable domain, with the rest looked up from reference TRBV7-3 and TRBJ2-1, is GAGVSQTPSNKVTEKGKYVELRCDPISGHTALYWYRQSLGQGPEFLIYFQGTGAADDSGLPNDRFFAVRPEGSVSTLKIQRTERGDSAVYLCASSSNPPGTGSINEQFFGPGTRLTVL.

V and J are TRBV6-1 and TRBJ1-2; D ambiguous. The CDR3 has 15 amino acids. With 2 bases removed from V and 0 bases from J, the gap between germline ends came to 10 bases. From germline, CDR1 is MNHNS and CDR2 SASEGT. CDR3 DNA sequence: TGTGCCAGCAGTGAAAAAGTCGGGCCTAACTATGGCTACACCTTC. Translating gives CASSEKVGPNYGYTF.

The chain uses TRBV6-4 and TRBJ2-3; 11 nucleotides align to TRBD2. Germline V gene sequence: CDR1 MRHNA, CDR2 SNTAGT. The CDR3 is made up of 15 amino acids. The V gene end was trimmed by 4 bases and the J gene end by 4 bases; junction bases not matched to a gene: 4. The CDR3 sequence is CASSALAGVADTQYF. In nucleotides, the CDR3 is TGTGCCAGCAGTGCACTAGCGGGAGTCGCAGATACGCAGTATTTT.

The gene calls are TRBV6-6 and TRBJ2-7; 8 bases align to TRBD2. The germline V gene encodes CDR1 MNHNY and CDR2 SVGAGI (reference sequence). V shed 4 bases, J shed 0 bases, and the junction held 5 bases outside the gene matches. CDR3 length: 15 residues. This chain's CDR3 is CASSSTSGSSYEQYF. The CDR3 coding sequence is TGTGCCAGCAGTTCCACTAGCGGAAGCTCCTACGAGCAGTACTTC.

The rearrangement joins TRBV18 to TRBJ1-4; D remains unclear. The CDR3 runs 16 residues. V lost 3 bases and J 0 bases, leaving 11 bases between the germline ends. Germline CDR1 is KGHSH and CDR2 is LQKENI. The CDR3 DNA reads TGTGCCAGCTCACCCTCCTACAATCCAACTAATGAAAAACTGTTTTTT. It translates to CASSPSYNPTNEKLFF.

The gene calls are TRBV20-1 and TRBJ2-1, with D maybe TRBD1 (5 bases). The CDR3 has 11 residues. Per the germline V gene, CDR1 is DFQATT and CDR2 is SNEGSKA (reference sequence). V was trimmed by 5 bases and J by 10 bases, leaving 12 bases between them. CDR3 DNA: TGCAGTGCTGACCACCGGACAGAGCAGTTCTTC. Its protein product is CSADHRTEQFF.

J is TRBJ1-2 and V is TRBV7-9; the match to TRBD1 covers 7 bases. Unmatched junction bases numbered 2, after V lost 4 bases and J lost 6 bases. The germline V gene has CDR1 SEHNR and CDR2 FQNEAQ (reference sequence). The CDR3 totals 12 residues. CDR3 sequence reads: CASSSGTDGYTF. CDR3 bases: TGTGCCAGCAGCTCCGGGACAGATGGCTACACCTTC.

As DNA, the CDR3 is TGTGCCTGGAGTCCCGGGGGGCAAAGCTATGGCTACACCTTC. Amino acids: CAWSPGGQSYGYTF. The genes are TRBV30 and TRBJ1-2, with D possibly matching TRBD1 (6 bases). The V gene lost 2 bases and the J gene lost 4 bases, with 14 bases spanning the gap. The CDR3 has 14 residues. Germline V gives CDR1 GTSNPN, CDR2 SVGIG (reference sequence).

The chain has TRBV7-8 and TRBJ2-7; D is perhaps TRBD2 (6 bases). Germline values: CDR1 SGHVS, CDR2 FQNEAQ. This CDR3 is built from 14 residues. V dropped 2 bases and J dropped 7 bases, with 15 bases sitting between them. The CDR3 sequence is CASSLYSAGGEQYF. CDR3 in DNA: TGTGCCAGCAGCTTATACTCCGCCGGGGGTGAGCAGTACTTC.

The chain carries TRBV15 and TRBJ2-7; TRBD1 matches at 8 bases. The CDR3 consists of 15 residues. CDR1 LNHNV and CDR2 YYDKDF come from the germline V gene (reference sequence). The trim removed 3 bases at V and 10 bases at J, leaving 14 bases unmatched. The CDR3 sequence: CATSSWTGSPYGQYF. The CDR3 DNA follows: TGTGCCACCAGCAGTTGGACAGGGTCTCCCTACGGACAGTACTTC.

The chain joins TRBV11-3 to TRBJ2-5, with a weak D call TRBD2 (6 bases). CDR1 is SGHNT and CDR2 is YENEEA in the germline V gene. The CDR3 is 14 amino acids. V was trimmed by 0 bases and J by 5 bases, leaving 10 bases between them. CDR3 residues: CASSLDSGDETQYF. The DNA for the CDR3 is TGTGCCAGCAGCTTAGATTCGGGGGACGAGACCCAGTACTTC.

This clone has more than one count but fewer than ten. The chain is built from TRBV6-6 and TRBJ2-1, with a weak D call TRBD2 (6 bases). CDR1 and CDR2 (germline): MNHNY, SVGAGI (reference sequence). CDR3 length equals 15 residues. The V gene lost 3 bases and the J gene lost 5 bases, with 14 bases spanning the gap. CDR3 loop: CASSYGEAPHNEQFF. The CDR3 nucleotides are TGTGCCAGCAGTTATGGGGAGGCACCCCACAATGAGCAGTTCTTC.

This clone has at least ten counts. This specimen includes other DNA sequences encoding the same CDR3. The rearrangement uses TRBV29-1 and TRBJ2-5, with 9 positions matching TRBD1. The CDR3 spans 13 residues. Germline lookup yields CDR1 SQVTM and CDR2 ANQGSEA. Trimming took 5 bases from V and 5 from J; bases not matched to a gene: 6. CDR3: CSVTTGGEETQYF. The CDR3 DNA reads TGCAGCGTTACGACAGGGGGAGAGGAGACCCAGTACTTC.

The V and J genes are TRBV5-6 and TRBJ1-2; 7 bases are shared with TRBD1. From germline, CDR1 is SGHDT and CDR2 YYEEEE. This CDR3 has 15 residues. V lost 7 bases, J lost 4 bases, and 13 bases stayed unmatched. This CDR3 reads CASAPPSRDSYGYTF. For the CDR3, the DNA is TGTGCCAGCGCCCCCCCCTCCCGGGACAGCTATGGCTACACCTTC.

The CDR3 here is CASSFGTSGKQPGELFF. CDR3 bases: TGCGCCAGCAGCTTCGGGACTAGCGGGAAGCAACCCGGGGAGCTGTTTTTT. The rearrangement joins TRBV5-1 to TRBJ2-2, with 13 bases identical to TRBD2. Looked up from germline, CDR1 is SGHRS and CDR2 is YFSETQ. The CDR3 totals 17 residues. Losses at the gene ends were 2 bases for V and 6 bases for J; bases not matched to a gene: 7.

This clone was detected ten times or more. The chain has TRBV6-5 and TRBJ2-7; D is possibly TRBD1 (5 bases). V lost 2 bases to trimming and J lost 7 bases, with 18 bases between them. CDR1 MNHEY and CDR2 SVGAGI come from the germline V gene. CDR3 length: 15 residues. CDR3 region: CASSYILGAPGEQYF. Written as DNA, the CDR3 is TGTGCCAGCAGTTACATCCTTGGGGCCCCAGGAGAGCAGTACTTC.

This clone has ten or more counts. The sample has other DNA sequences that encode this CDR3 too. The chain recombines TRBV5-6 with TRBJ2-5; D is uncertain. With 2 bases removed from V and 4 bases from J, the gap between germline ends came to 3 bases. This CDR3 comprises 11 residues. The V gene's germline CDR1 is SGHDT and CDR2 YYEEEE. Here the CDR3 DNA reads TGTGCCAGCAGCTTAAGAGAGACCCAGTACTTC. This translates into CASSLRETQYF.

A note on this clone: One end of the junction varies from germline; a read error may be responsible. V gene TRBV4-1 combines with J gene TRBJ1-1; D call uncertain. CDR1 and CDR2 (germline): MGHRA, YSYEKL. CDR3 length equals 18 residues. The CDR3 loop is CAGSQEWSGEHENTEAFF. CDR3 in DNA: TGCGCCGGCAGCCAAGAGTGGTCAGGAGAACACGAGAACACTGAAGCTTTCTTT.

This clone occurred once. The chain couples TRBV5-4 to TRBJ1-2; D might be TRBD1 (5 bases). Trimming pared 4 bases from V and 7 bases from J, leaving 14 bases between. The germline gives CDR1 SGHNT, CDR2 YYREEE (reference sequence). The CDR3 runs to 13 residues. This CDR3 is CASSIWQGIGYTF. The CDR3, as DNA: TGTGCCAGCAGCATCTGGCAGGGAATTGGCTACACCTTC.